These 30 T cell receptor beta chains originate from one sample sequenced in a study of T-cell memory formation after mild COVID-19. TCRdb ran MiXCR on the 5' RACE reads and lists one entry per CDR3 protein. The sample lists about 49,000 distinct CDR3 sequences, roughly 7% occurring once. The material sequenced was PBMCs or a T cell subset sorted from them (not recorded which). These receptors all stem from a man between 18 and 29 years old who had mild COVID-19 (a few samples of this study predate the infection). Cell type and time point are not known.

Ten or more counts support this clonotype. The V and J genes are TRBV5-1 and TRBJ2-1; 12 bases are a match to TRBD1. J was trimmed by 9 bases and V by 0 bases; bases with no gene match: 4. The CDR3 extends over 15 amino acids. Germline assignment: CDR1 SGHRS and CDR2 YFSETQ. Written as DNA, the CDR3 is TGCGCCAGCAGCTTGGGGGACAGGGGGCACGGTGAGCAGTTCTTC. The encoded protein is CASSLGDRGHGEQFF.

This clonotype was observed many times. The gene calls are TRBV5-1 and TRBJ2-3; D is unclear. Trimming left V 4 bases short and J 2 bases short, with 5 bases between. CDR1 and CDR2 (germline): SGHRS, YFSETQ. This CDR3 contains 12 residues. The CDR3 sequence: CASSVNTDTQYF. The CDR3 nucleotides read TGCGCCAGCAGCGTGAACACAGATACGCAGTATTTT.

This clonotype was seen repeatedly, ten times or more. The CDR3 reads CAIRGFYEQYF. In DNA form, the CDR3 reads TGTGCCATCCGAGGGTTCTACGAGCAGTACTTC. The rearrangement joins TRBV6-2 or TRBV6-3 to TRBJ2-7; possibly TRBD2 for D (5 bases). The germline CDR1 and CDR2 sequences are MNHEY and SVGEGT. This CDR3 region has 11 residues. V was trimmed by 10 bases and J by 3 bases, leaving 10 bases between them.

This clonotype was found many times. The rearrangement uses TRBV5-1 and TRBJ2-7; the match to TRBD1 covers 8 bases. After removal of 0 bases from V and 7 bases from J, the junction contained 15 bases not matched to a gene. The V gene's germline CDR1 is SGHRS and CDR2 YFSETQ. The CDR3 length is 17 residues. CDR3 protein: CASSLAPWAGGSMEQYF. The DNA of the CDR3 is TGCGCCAGCAGCTTGGCCCCCTGGGCAGGGGGCTCGATGGAGCAGTACTTC.

This clonotype was observed a handful of times. The chain links TRBV19 to TRBJ2-5; a weak D match, TRBD1 (5 bases). The germline V gene has CDR1 LNHDA and CDR2 SQIVND (reference sequence). V lost 7 bases and J 5 bases, leaving 14 bases between the germline ends. The CDR3 covers 13 residues. The DNA of the CDR3 is TGTGCCAGTACAGGAAGGGGTGTTGAGACCCAGTACTTC. Encoded protein: CASTGRGVETQYF.

This clonotype showed up just a few times. This chain uses TRBV5-1 with TRBJ2-7; no clear D gene. The CDR3 totals 13 residues. The germline CDR1 and CDR2 sequences are SGHRS and YFSETQ. Trimming took off 2 bases at V and 7 bases at J, with 13 bases between the two ends. The CDR3 nucleotides are TGCGCCAGCAGCTTAGGGCCCTCGCGGGAGCAGTACTTC. It codes for CASSLGPSREQYF.

This clonotype was seen many times. The rearrangement uses TRBV29-1 and TRBJ2-1, with D hard to call. Germline V gene sequence: CDR1 SQVTM, CDR2 ANQGSEA. This CDR3 contains 9 residues. V was shortened by 5 bases and J by 7 bases, with 3 bases between the two germline ends. The CDR3 loop reads CSVRNEQFF. CDR3 bases: TGCAGCGTTAGGAATGAGCAGTTCTTC.

This clonotype was detected ten times or more. The chain joins TRBV3-1 to TRBJ2-1; 9 bases agree with TRBD1. The V gene end was trimmed by 1 base and the J gene end by 0 bases; junction bases not matched to a gene: 4. CDR3 length: 17 residues. Germline V gene lookup returns CDR1 LGHDT and CDR2 YNNKEL (reference sequence). The CDR3 region is CASSQAGQGSSYNEQFF. The CDR3 nucleotides read TGTGCCAGCAGCCAAGCGGGACAGGGAAGCTCCTACAATGAGCAGTTCTTC.

V and J are TRBV5-4 and TRBJ2-6; 8 bases map to TRBD2. Looked up from germline, CDR1 is SGHNT and CDR2 is YYREEE (reference sequence). V shed 0 bases and J 0 bases; nucleotides not matched to a gene: 5. This CDR3 has 18 amino acids. The CDR3 loop reads CASSLAGRASSGANVLTF. DNA for the CDR3: TGTGCCAGCAGCTTGGCCGGGAGGGCCAGCTCTGGGGCCAACGTCCTGACTTTC.

The chain carries TRBV9 and TRBJ2-3; D is unclear. Germline-derived CDR1 and CDR2 are SGDLS and YYNGEE. This CDR3 is built from 15 residues. Trimming pared 3 bases from V and 0 bases from J, leaving 11 bases between. The CDR3 spells CASSAAATSTDTQYF. For the CDR3, the DNA is TGTGCCAGCAGCGCCGCGGCTACAAGCACAGATACGCAGTATTTT.

The CDR3 sequence is CASRAGTGYGYTF. The CDR3 coding sequence is TGTGCCAGCAGAGCCGGGACAGGCTATGGCTACACCTTC. The rearrangement links TRBV7-2 to TRBJ1-2; 8 bases align to TRBD1. The CDR3 spans 13 residues. Germline trimming cut 6 bases from V and 4 bases from J; bases unmatched to any gene: 4. CDR1 and CDR2 (germline): SGHTA, FQGNSA. Supplemented by reference TRBV7-2 and TRBJ1-2, the full variable domain reads GAGVSQSPSNKVTEKGKDVELRCDPISGHTALYWYRQSLGQGLEFLIYFQGNSAPDKSGLPSDRFSAERTGGSVSTLTIQRTQQEDSAVYLCASRAGTGYGYTFGSGTRLTVV.

At least ten counts were recorded for this clonotype. V gene TRBV6-2 or TRBV6-3 combines with J gene TRBJ2-3, with a weak D call TRBD1 (6 bases). This CDR3 region has 14 residues. V lost 2 bases and J lost 10, with 16 bases in between. CDR1 is MNHEY, CDR2 SVGEGT, per germline. CDR3: CASSYQGRQFAQYF. The CDR3 nucleotides are TGTGCCAGCAGTTACCAGGGGCGTCAGTTCGCGCAGTATTTT.

Ten or more counts support this clonotype. The chain carries TRBV20-1 and TRBJ1-6; D is uncertain. The CDR3 loop spans 14 amino acids. Germline CDR1 reads DFQATT; CDR2 reads SNEGSKA (reference sequence). Deletions cut 4 bases from V and 0 bases from J, with 7 bases between. The CDR3 protein is CSAIQSSYNSPLHF. DNA for the CDR3: TGCAGTGCTATACAGAGCTCCTATAATTCACCCCTCCACTTT.

This clonotype was seen only a few times. CDR3 nucleotide sequence: TGCGCCAGCAGCTTGGTTCCCTACAATGAGCAGTTCTTC. This gives the protein CASSLVPYNEQFF. This chain uses TRBV5-1 with TRBJ2-1; D call uncertain. Trimming stripped 0 bases from V and 2 bases from J, with 3 bases between. CDR1 and CDR2 (germline): SGHRS, YFSETQ. This CDR3 spans 13 amino acids.

The chain has TRBV29-1 and TRBJ2-1; the D is unclear. Germline loops: CDR1 SQVTM, CDR2 ANQGSEA. The CDR3 covers 11 residues. V was pared by 5 bases and J by 6 bases, with 8 bases between. Here the CDR3 reads CSVREINEQFF. The DNA for the CDR3 is TGCAGCGTTAGGGAAATCAATGAGCAGTTCTTC.

V and J are TRBV7-2 and TRBJ1-6; TRBD1 matches at 10 bases. Germline V gene lookup returns CDR1 SGHTA and CDR2 FQGNSA. CDR3 size: 15 residues. V shed 4 bases and J 15 bases; nucleotides not matched to a gene: 12. The CDR3 sequence: CASSSTGTGAPILHF. DNA for the CDR3: TGTGCCAGCAGCTCAACCGGGACAGGGGCGCCCATCCTCCACTTT.

This clonotype was seen ten or more times. The genes are TRBV7-8 and TRBJ1-1; no definite D call. V lost 1 base and J 0 bases, leaving 3 bases between the germline ends. The CDR3 totals 13 residues. Germline CDR1 is SGHVS and CDR2 is FQNEAQ. CDR3 protein: CASSLELNTEAFF. The CDR3 bases are TGTGCCAGCAGCTTAGAACTGAACACTGAAGCTTTCTTT.

This chain connects TRBV7-2 to TRBJ2-7; 8 bases map to TRBD1. Germline CDR1 and CDR2: SGHTA and FQGNSA. CDR3 length: 13 residues. The CDR3 sequence: CSSSLGQGREQYV. CDR3 DNA: TGTTCCAGCAGCTTAGGACAGGGTCGCGAGCAGTACGTC.

This clonotype was seen at least ten times. V is TRBV7-9 and J is TRBJ2-2; unclear D gene. Germline CDR1 reads SEHNR; CDR2 reads FQNEAQ (reference sequence). The CDR3 contains 15 residues. Deletions cut 5 bases from V and 6 bases from J, with 16 bases between. The CDR3 sequence: CASSPGLGDAGELFF. The CDR3 DNA follows: TGTGCCAGCAGCCCGGGTTTGGGTGACGCCGGGGAGCTGTTTTTT.

This clonotype has just a few counts. The genes are TRBV3-1 and TRBJ1-5; D uncertain. The germline V and J ends were trimmed by 2 bases and 9 bases, with 11 bases remaining between them. CDR1 and CDR2 (germline): LGHDT, YNNKEL (reference sequence). The CDR3 sequence is 13 residues long. CDR3 protein: CASSQLESGPQHF. The CDR3 DNA follows: TGTGCCAGCAGCCAATTGGAGTCCGGGCCCCAGCATTTT.

This clonotype is medium-sized. V and J are TRBV4-1 and TRBJ2-3; the match to TRBD1 covers 8 bases. Germline V lookup: CDR1 MGHRA, CDR2 YSYEKL. This CDR3 comprises 15 residues. After removal of 0 bases from V and 3 bases from J, the junction contained 2 bases not matched to a gene. Here the CDR3 DNA reads TGCGCCAGCAGCCAAGAGGGACAGGCTACAGATACGCAGTATTTT. Protein product: CASSQEGQATDTQYF.

Only a few counts were recorded for this clonotype. The chain employs TRBV4-2 and TRBJ2-2, with 7 bases that match TRBD1. The V gene's germline CDR1 is LGHNA and CDR2 YNFKEQ. The ends lost 6 bases at V and 0 bases at J; junction bases unmatched: 7. This CDR3 is 16 amino acids long. The CDR3 spells CASSLVGTANTGELFF. CDR3 in DNA: TGTGCCAGCAGTCTAGTCGGGACAGCGAACACCGGGGAGCTGTTTTTT.

The sample holds many counts of this clonotype. This chain connects TRBV19 to TRBJ1-1; no clear D gene. Germline V gene data show CDR1 as LNHDA and CDR2 as SQIVND (reference sequence). V shed 6 bases and J shed 0 bases, with 8 bases lying between them. This CDR3 has 13 amino acids. CDR3 bases: TGTGCCAGTAGGAGGGAGTTGAACACTGAAGCTTTCTTT. This translates into CASRRELNTEAFF.

This clonotype has just a few counts. The genes are TRBV9 and TRBJ2-1, with D possibly being TRBD2 (6 bases). Trimming left V 4 bases short and J 7 bases short, with 15 bases between. The CDR3 contains 14 residues. The germline gives CDR1 SGDLS, CDR2 YYNGEE. The CDR3 DNA reads TGTGCCAGCAGCCCCAGAAATCGGGGGAATGAGCAGTTCTTC. Residues: CASSPRNRGNEQFF. The full variable domain, rest sourced from reference TRBV9 and TRBJ2-1, is DSGVTQTPKHLITATGQRVTLRCSPRSGDLSVYWYQQSLDQGLQFLIQYYNGEERAKGNILERFSAQQFPDLHSELNLSSLELGDSALYFCASSPRNRGNEQFFGPGTRLTVL.

This clonotype has a count of ten or more. The rearrangement uses TRBV12-3 or TRBV12-4 and TRBJ1-6, with D maybe TRBD1 (5 bases). The ends were cut back, 7 bases at V and 6 bases at J, with 16 bases in the middle. CDR3 length: 15 amino acids. For the CDR3, the DNA is TGTGCCAGCAAACGCAGGGAAGTGTTTAATTCACCCCTCCACTTT. It yields the protein CASKRREVFNSPLHF.

This clonotype was found many times. This sequence joins TRBV6-1 and TRBJ1-2; 7 nucleotides align to TRBD1. V lost 2 bases and J lost 7; bases outside the gene matches: 4. There are 13 residues in the CDR3. Germline V CDR1 and CDR2: MNHNS, SASEGT. For the CDR3, the DNA is TGTGCCAGCAGTGAATCAGGGGGAAGTGGCTACACCTTC. It codes for CASSESGGSGYTF.

This chain links TRBV4-3 with TRBJ2-5, with 10 nucleotides matching TRBD2. The CDR3 spans 14 residues. Trimming took 5 bases from V and 4 from J; bases not matched to a gene: 4. CDR1 is LGHNA, CDR2 YSLEER, per germline. The CDR3: CASSSSSGGETQYF. In nucleotides, the CDR3 is TGCGCCAGCAGCTCCTCTAGCGGGGGAGAGACCCAGTACTTC.

Worth noting for this clonotype: One junction end disagrees with the germline gene, perhaps due to a read error. This CDR3 is CAVGSKETQYF. CDR3 bases: TGCGCGGTCGGGTCCAAAGAGACCCAGTACTTC. The rearrangement joins TRBV12-3 or TRBV12-4 to TRBJ2-5; D gene uncertain. CDR3 length: 11 amino acids.

Many counts were recorded for this clonotype. This chain joins TRBV7-9 and TRBJ2-3; D unresolved. Germline V gene lookup returns CDR1 SEHNR and CDR2 FQNEAQ (reference sequence). V was cut by 2 bases and J by 3 bases, with 12 bases left in between. The length of the CDR3 is 15 residues. This chain's CDR3 is CASSLQSLTTDTQYF. The CDR3 region has the DNA TGTGCCAGCAGCTTACAATCACTCACGACAGATACGCAGTATTTT.

This clonotype was detected many times. V is TRBV7-2 and J is TRBJ1-2; unclear D gene. This CDR3 region has 13 residues. The V gene's germline CDR1 is SGHTA and CDR2 FQGNSA. Deletions cut 6 bases from V and 4 bases from J, with 12 bases between. The CDR3 protein is CASSPRAGYGYTF. CDR3 sequence (DNA): TGTGCCAGCAGTCCCCGAGCCGGCTATGGCTACACCTTC.